This T cell receptor (beta chain) was captured in a study of PD-L1 blockade in urothelial cancer. Turning to the study itself: In the patient group, about 85% of the roughly 29 were males with bladder-origin urothelial cancer.

In each PCR, synthetic TCR analog templates were spiked in. Produced via immunoSEQ multiplex PCR; TCRdb's table is partial and in-frame only. The table shows roughly 50,000 clones, with about 85% occurring only once. Time point here: pretreatment peripheral blood. V gave up 4 bases and J gave up 6 bases; unmatched junction bases: 6. CDR1 SGDLS and CDR2 YYNGEE come from the germline V gene. The CDR3 is made up of 14 amino acids. The chain employs TRBV9 and TRBJ2-7, with 11 bases matching TRBD2. This TCR was recovered from a man between 65 and 79 years old with urothelial cancer. The sequences come from PBMCs, collected around atezolizumab (anti-PD-L1) treatment. The CDR3 bases are TGTGCCAGCAGCCAGGGACTAGCGGCGGCCGAGCAGTACTTC. Protein product: CASSQGLAAAEQYF.